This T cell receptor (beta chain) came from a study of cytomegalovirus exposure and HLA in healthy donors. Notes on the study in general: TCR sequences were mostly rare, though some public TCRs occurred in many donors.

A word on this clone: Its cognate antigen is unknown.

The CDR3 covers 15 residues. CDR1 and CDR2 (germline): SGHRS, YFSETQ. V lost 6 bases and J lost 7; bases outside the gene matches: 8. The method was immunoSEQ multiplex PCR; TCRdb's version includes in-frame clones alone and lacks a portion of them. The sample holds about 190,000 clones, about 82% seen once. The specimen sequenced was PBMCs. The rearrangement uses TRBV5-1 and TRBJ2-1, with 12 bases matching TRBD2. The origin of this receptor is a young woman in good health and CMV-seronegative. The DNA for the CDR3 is TGCGCCAGCACCTATCTAGCGGGAGGGGGTAATGAGCAGTTCTTC. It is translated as CASTYLAGGGNEQFF.